This T cell receptor (beta chain) was found in a study of glioma-infiltrating T cells. Concerning this clonotype itself: Its cognate antigen is unknown. Because the CDR3 is missing its conserved closing phenylalanine or tryptophan, this is likely a read error.

Germline V gene sequence: CDR1 MDHEN, CDR2 SYDVKM. Between the trimmed V and J ends, which lost 6 bases and 4 bases, there was a span of 18 bases. The CDR3 spans 15 residues. TCR alpha and beta CDR3 regions were amplified from RNA using iRepertoire nested multiplex PCR. One-step reverse transcription and amplification started from approximately 100-400 ng of tissue mRNA or PBMC total RNA. TCRdb reprocessed the multiplex PCR reads via MiXCR and lists one record per CDR3 protein. Of 90,000 or so distinct CDR3 sequences listed, roughly 40% are singletons. Study results and limitations: Very few CDR3 sequences were shared between tissue and blood. Tissue-blood divergence was below expectation in non-neoplastic patients, above in gliomas.

Sequencing was performed on glioma tissue, nonneoplastic brain tissue, or PBMCs (not recorded which). The receptor comes from a human donor with low-grade glioma or glioblastoma, undergoing nonglioma brain surgery, or in good health (not recorded which). The chain joins TRBV28 to TRBJ1-1, with D unclear. The chain's CDR3 is CASSFPSGRSTEAFL. The CDR3 DNA reads as TGTGCCAGCAGCTTCCCCTCGGGCCGGAGCACTGAAGCTTTCCTT.